This paragraph covers one T cell receptor beta chain sequence. Looked up from germline, CDR1 is SEHNR and CDR2 is FQNEAQ (reference sequence). V lost 6 bases and J 5 bases, leaving 10 bases between the germline ends. The CDR3 covers 12 residues. These data belong to a study of shared T cell receptors in the human thymus. Clones were sequenced by immunoSEQ multiplex PCR, and TCRdb holds only the in-frame ones, with some missing. The sample records hundreds of thousands of clones, around 87% being singletons. This sample also belongs to another study, concerning human thymus T cells.

This rearrangement joins TRBV7-9 to TRBJ1-2; D remains unclear. The specimen sequenced was thymocytes. The origin of this receptor is a boy under three years old with a congenital heart defect. CDR3 sequence reads: CASSSGDYGYTF. CDR3 sequence (DNA): TGTGCCAGCAGTTCGGGAGATTATGGCTACACCTTC.